The 28 T cell receptor beta chains given below trace back to one sample, sequenced in a study of diagnostic markers for celiac disease. TCRdb re-called the reads and shows each CDR3 protein once, DNA omitted. This listing includes over 650 distinct CDR3 sequences. Sequencing input: either unsorted cells or a sorted T cell fraction (not recorded which). These receptors all come from a human donor. This table probably holds off-target reads from a library built for another chain.

This clonotype is classed as medium-sized by frequency. The chain employs TRBV2 and TRBJ1-4. The CDR3 has 17 amino acids. Germline values: CDR1 SNHLY, CDR2 FYNNEI. This chain's CDR3 is CASSVLLARTPNEKLFF. The whole variable domain, filled in from reference TRBV2 and TRBJ1-4, reads EPEVTQTPSHQVTQMGQEVILRCVPISNHLYFYWYRQILGQKVEFLVSFYNNEISEKSEIFDDQFSVERPDGSNFTLKIRSTKLEDSAMYFCASSVLLARTPNEKLFFGSGTQLSVL.

By frequency, this clonotype registers large. The chain couples TRBV16 to TRBJ2-7. The CDR3 covers 13 residues. CDR1 is KGHSY and CDR2 is FQNENV in the germline V gene. The CDR3 sequence: CASSHLQPYEQYF.

This clonotype counts as medium-sized by frequency. The V and J genes are TRBV7-2 and TRBJ2-5; no DNA is available, so the TRBD1 call from TCRdb remains unchecked. This CDR3 spans 15 amino acids. Per germline, CDR1 SGHTA and CDR2 FQGNSA. The CDR3 protein is CASSRGQGRGETQYF.

This clonotype is identified as hyperexpanded from frequency. The chain joins TRBV20-1 to TRBJ2-5; TCRdb proposes TRBD2, but this gene call is untestable without DNA. There are 17 residues in the CDR3. Germline V gene sequence: CDR1 DFQATT, CDR2 SNEGSKA (reference sequence). This CDR3 reads CSARDMLAGGLQETQYF.

The gene calls are TRBV20-1 and TRBJ1-5; TCRdb's D call, TRBD1, is unchecked because there is no DNA. This CDR3 has 15 residues. The germline gives CDR1 DFQATT, CDR2 SNEGSKA (reference sequence). The CDR3 is CSARAVRGSNQPQHF.

The chain joins TRBV12-5 to TRBJ2-1; with no DNA, the TCRdb D assignment of TRBD1 cannot be verified. CDR1 LGHNT and CDR2 FRNRAP come from the germline V gene. The CDR3 totals 13 residues. The CDR3 reads CASAPFPDNEQFF.

Considering frequency, this clonotype is medium-sized (0.01 to 0.1%). The chain links TRBV6-1 to TRBJ1-2; TCRdb selects TRBD1, and the lack of DNA leaves this call unchecked. The CDR3 spans 15 residues. The germline CDR1 and CDR2 sequences are MNHNS and SASEGT. CDR3 in amino acids: CASLQGGLANYGYTF.

This clonotype counts as large by frequency. V and J are TRBV13 and TRBJ2-2. Germline V gene sequence: CDR1 PRHDT, CDR2 FYEKMQ (reference sequence). The CDR3 has 12 residues. The CDR3 here is CASSLVAGELFF.

This chain connects TRBV20-1 to TRBJ2-3. From germline, CDR1 is DFQATT and CDR2 SNEGSKA (reference sequence). The CDR3 covers 14 residues. The CDR3 sequence is CSAQRYSSTDTQYF.

This rearrangement joins TRBV20-1 to TRBJ1-2; TCRdb returns TRBD1, unconfirmable since there is no DNA. The CDR3 runs to 11 residues. The germline V gene encodes CDR1 DFQATT and CDR2 SNEGSKA (reference sequence). The CDR3 sequence is CSARDKGPYTF.

The J gene is TRBJ2-7, the V gene TRBV7-2; checking the TCRdb D call of TRBD2 is not possible without DNA. Germline V gene sequence: CDR1 SGHTA, CDR2 FQGNSA. The CDR3 contains 16 residues. The CDR3 spells CASSLRAGGFSYEQYF.

By frequency, this clonotype is medium-sized. The V call is TRBV5-1, the J call TRBJ1-6; the TCRdb D gene call, TRBD1, has no DNA to confirm it. CDR3 length: 15 residues. Germline V gene data show CDR1 as SGHRS and CDR2 as YFSETQ. This chain's CDR3 is CASSDVQGANSPLHF.

This sequence joins TRBV5-4 and TRBJ1-2. CDR1 SGHNT and CDR2 YYREEE come from the germline V gene (reference sequence). The CDR3 is 17 amino acids. CDR3 protein: CASSLGKSVGSTYGYTF. Filled out from reference TRBV5-4 and TRBJ1-2, the complete variable domain reads ETGVTQSPTHLIKTRGQQVTLRCSSQSGHNTVSWYQQALGQGPQFIFQYYREEENGRGNFPPRFSGLQFPNYSSELNVNALELDDSALYLCASSLGKSVGSTYGYTFGSGTRLTVV.

This clonotype shows up as large (0.1 to 1%) by frequency. V and J are TRBV30 and TRBJ2-3; TCRdb gives TRBD2 as the D gene, but with no DNA this cannot be confirmed. Germline CDR1 GTSNPN, CDR2 SVGIG (reference sequence). This CDR3 comprises 16 residues. The CDR3 loop reads CAWSVGAGGITDTQYF. Using reference TRBV30 and TRBJ2-3 for the parts outside the CDR3, the full variable domain is SQTIHQWPATLVQPVGSPLSLECTVEGTSNPNLYWYRQAAGRGLQLLFYSVGIGQISSEVPQNLSASRPQDRQFILSSKKLLLSDSGFYLCAWSVGAGGITDTQYFGPGTRLTVL.

This sequence joins TRBV10-1 and TRBJ2-7; TCRdb indicates TRBD1, and absent DNA this call remains unverified. Germline CDR1 is WNHNN and CDR2 is SYGVQD (reference sequence). The CDR3 loop spans 16 amino acids. The CDR3 here is CASTSSRDRELYEQYF.

This clonotype is labeled medium-sized (0.01 to 0.1%) based on frequency. The V and J genes are TRBV7-6 and TRBJ2-1. Germline CDR1 SGHVS, CDR2 FNYEAQ. The CDR3 extends over 17 amino acids. The CDR3 protein is CASSLPTSGDPYNEQFF.

The gene calls are TRBV4-2 and TRBJ2-7. CDR3 length equals 16 residues. In germline, CDR1 is LGHNA, CDR2 YNFKEQ. CDR3 amino acids: CASSQADRRGAYEQYF.

The chain couples TRBV20-1 to TRBJ1-2; with no DNA, the TCRdb D assignment of TRBD1 cannot be verified. The CDR3 contains 11 residues. Germline CDR1 and CDR2: DFQATT and SNEGSKA (reference sequence). The CDR3 loop reads CSADRGAGYTF.

V is TRBV6-2 or TRBV6-3 and J is TRBJ1-1. The CDR3 totals 14 residues. Germline loops: CDR1 MNHEY, CDR2 SVGEGT. This chain's CDR3 is CASSYSDLNTEAFF.

This clonotype ranks as medium-sized in terms of frequency. The V and J genes are TRBV9 and TRBJ2-1; TCRdb returns TRBD1, unconfirmable since there is no DNA. This CDR3 region has 12 residues. Germline lookup yields CDR1 SGDLS and CDR2 YYNGEE. CDR3: CASTDRGGEQFF.

By frequency, this clonotype registers medium-sized (0.01 to 0.1%). The chain has TRBV5-1 and TRBJ1-5; TCRdb selects TRBD1, and the lack of DNA leaves this call unchecked. CDR1 and CDR2 from the germline V gene are SGHRS and YFSETQ. The CDR3 is 15 amino acids. The CDR3 protein is CASSLSDRHNQPQHF.

This clonotype is called medium-sized based on its frequency. This rearrangement joins TRBV25-1 to TRBJ2-7; as DNA is missing, the TRBD2 call by TCRdb cannot be tested. This CDR3 is 14 amino acids long. The germline V gene encodes CDR1 MGHDK and CDR2 SYGVNS. This chain's CDR3 is CASSELGELYEQYF.

CDR3: CAWTRRDRGEGANVLTF. The chain recombines TRBV30 with TRBJ2-6; TCRdb calls TRBD1, which cannot be checked without DNA. Germline loops: CDR1 GTSNPN, CDR2 SVGIG (reference sequence). The CDR3 totals 17 residues.

The chain couples TRBV20-1 to TRBJ2-1; the TRBD2 assignment by TCRdb is unverifiable without DNA. The V gene's germline CDR1 is DFQATT and CDR2 SNEGSKA (reference sequence). The length of the CDR3 is 16 residues. The CDR3 region is CSAQPPGLAFYNEQFF.

J is TRBJ1-1 and V is TRBV7-2; as DNA is missing, the TRBD1 call by TCRdb cannot be tested. Germline CDR1 SGHTA, CDR2 FQGNSA. This CDR3 region has 15 residues. CDR3 sequence reads: CASSLSPGQGAMAFF.

The gene calls are TRBV29-1 and TRBJ2-1; TCRdb gives TRBD1 as the D gene, but with no DNA this cannot be confirmed. The CDR3 has 11 residues. Germline lookup yields CDR1 SQVTM and CDR2 ANQGSEA. The CDR3 loop is CSVGGGNEQFF.

J is TRBJ2-1 and V is TRBV29-1; TCRdb's D gene call, TRBD2, goes unchecked for lack of DNA. The CDR3 is made up of 13 amino acids. Germline loops: CDR1 SQVTM, CDR2 ANQGSEA. The CDR3 region is CSVETGGGDEQFF.

The V and J genes are TRBV6-6 and TRBJ2-3. The germline CDR1 and CDR2 sequences are MNHNY and SVGAGI (reference sequence). CDR3 length: 16 amino acids. CDR3 sequence: CASSYGLAGGTDTQYF.